Given below is one TCR beta chain in context. The CDR3 length is 18 residues. The V end lost 7 bases, the J end lost 3 bases, and 28 bases lay between the germline ends. Germline values: CDR1 MDHEN, CDR2 SYDVKM. The data are from a study of cytomegalovirus exposure and HLA in healthy donors. Use of 60 Vbeta and 13 Jbeta primers characterized the PCR. This table comes from immunoSEQ multiplex PCR, and its TCRdb copy is limited to in-frame clones, with some not included. The sample lists 100,000 to 150,000 clones, 75% to 90% occurring once. The sample consisted of PBMCs. The V call is TRBV28, the J call TRBJ2-7; maybe TRBD1 (6 bases). The receptor's source is a man between 18 and 35 years old in good health and CMV-seropositive. This CDR3 is CASTHPDSRGLYYYEQYF. CDR3 nucleotide sequence: TGTGCCAGCACCCACCCGGACAGCCGAGGCCTGTATTACTACGAGCAGTACTTC.